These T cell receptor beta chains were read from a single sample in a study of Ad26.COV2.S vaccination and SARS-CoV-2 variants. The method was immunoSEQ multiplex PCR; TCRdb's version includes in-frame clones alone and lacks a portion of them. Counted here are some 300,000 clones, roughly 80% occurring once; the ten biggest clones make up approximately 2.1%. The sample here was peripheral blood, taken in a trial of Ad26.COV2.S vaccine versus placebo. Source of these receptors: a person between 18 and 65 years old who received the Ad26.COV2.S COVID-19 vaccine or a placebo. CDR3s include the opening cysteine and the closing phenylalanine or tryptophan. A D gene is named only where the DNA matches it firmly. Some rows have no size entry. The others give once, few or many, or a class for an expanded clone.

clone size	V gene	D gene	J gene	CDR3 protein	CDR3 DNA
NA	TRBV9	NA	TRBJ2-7	CASSVGASVSYEQYF	TGTGCCAGCAGCGTCGGGGCTAGCGTCTCCTACGAGCAGTACTTC
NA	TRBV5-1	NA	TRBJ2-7	CASSLGLDSYEQYF	TGCGCCAGCAGCTTGGGACTTGACTCCTACGAGCAGTACTTC
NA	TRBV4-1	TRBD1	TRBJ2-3	CASSPMGQGTDTQYF	TGCGCCAGCAGCCCAATGGGACAGGGCACAGATACGCAGTATTTT
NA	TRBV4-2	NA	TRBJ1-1	CASSQDRAANTEAFF	TGTGCCAGCAGCCAAGATAGGGCAGCGAACACTGAAGCTTTCTTT
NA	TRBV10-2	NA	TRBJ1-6	CASSEGSQGHSPLHF	TGCGCCAGCAGCGAGGGATCCCAGGGCCATTCACCCCTCCACTTT
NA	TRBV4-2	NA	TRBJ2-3	CASSPRRGEVTDTQYF	TGTGCCAGCAGCCCCCGCAGGGGGGAAGTAACAGATACGCAGTATTTT
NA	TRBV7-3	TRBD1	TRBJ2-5	CASSSQPGQGETQYF	TGTGCCAGCAGCTCACAACCGGGACAGGGGGAGACCCAGTACTTC
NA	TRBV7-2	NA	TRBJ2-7	CASSLLEYPGEQYF	TGTGCCAGCAGCTTACTCGAATACCCTGGAGAGCAGTACTTC
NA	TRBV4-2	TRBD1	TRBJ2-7	CASSHSPGQGAYEQYF	TGTGCCAGCAGCCACTCCCCGGGACAGGGGGCCTACGAGCAGTACTTC
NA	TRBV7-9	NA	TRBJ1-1	CASSLSLNTEAFF	TGTGCCAGCAGCCTGAGTTTGAACACTGAAGCTTTCTTT
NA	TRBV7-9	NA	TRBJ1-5	CASSLVYGNSNQPQHF	TGTGCCAGCAGCTTAGTTTACGGGAATAGCAATCAGCCCCAGCATTTT
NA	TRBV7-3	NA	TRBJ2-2	CASSFVGTPDTGELFF	TGTGCCAGCAGCTTTGTTGGGACCCCGGACACCGGGGAGCTGTTTTTT
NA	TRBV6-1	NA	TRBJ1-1	CASSEPGAPWRTEAFF	TGTGCCAGCAGTGAACCAGGTGCCCCGTGGCGCACTGAAGCTTTCTTT
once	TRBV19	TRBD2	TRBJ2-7	CASSKERGREQYF	TGTGCCAGTAGTAAAGAGCGGGGTCGCGAGCAGTACTTC